This paragraph reports one T cell receptor beta chain. What it binds is unknown. Method: immunoSEQ multiplex PCR; TCRdb's copy keeps in-frame clones and lacks some. The sample includes 130,000 to 150,000 clones, 93% of them seen just once. From germline, CDR1 is MDHEN and CDR2 SYDVKM. V was shortened by 3 bases and J by 0 bases, with 12 bases between the two germline ends. The CDR3 runs 15 residues. This entry comes from a study of T cell responses to AZD1222 COVID-19 vaccine. Study-level results: Spike-specific TCR breadth and depth were elevated following two AZD1222 doses.

The chain is built from TRBV28 and TRBJ2-7; D perhaps matches TRBD1 (6 bases). The sequence was collected from an adult who had recovered from COVID-19. Source: peripheral blood, taken after recovery from COVID-19. The CDR3 DNA reads as TGTGCCAGCAGTTTCCGGGGACACTACTCCTACGAGCAGTACTTC. Translation: CASSFRGHYSYEQYF.